One sample yielded the 27 T cell receptor beta chains listed below, sequenced in a study of OX40 agonist ivuxolimab in advanced cancers. The library was obtained by the immunoSEQ multiplex PCR assay. What TCRdb holds here is the immuneACCESS table cut down to in-frame rearrangements. Part of the clones is not present; checked against another copy, under half of the missing clones reflect an unresolved V gene, and the others are unexplained. This sample lists around 64,000 clones; roughly 84% were detected once. Jointly, the top ten make up roughly 7.9% of the sample. The sequencing here drew on CD4+ or CD8+ T cells sorted from blood, taken in a trial of the OX40 agonist ivuxolimab. These receptors were taken from an adult with an advanced solid tumor such as melanoma, head and neck, liver or kidney cancer.

The genes are TRBV7-3 and TRBJ2-6; D is possibly TRBD1 or TRBD2 (5 bases each). The germline V gene has CDR1 SGHTA and CDR2 FQGTGA. The CDR3 is 19 amino acids. V dropped 5 bases and J dropped 0 bases, with 20 bases sitting between them. CDR3 sequence (DNA): TGTGCCAGCAGCGTTCCCCGAGGGACCGCTTTCTCTGGGGCCAACGTCCTGACTTTC. This sequence encodes CASSVPRGTAFSGANVLTF.

The V call is TRBV5-1, the J call TRBJ1-1, with a weak D call TRBD1 (5 bases). The CDR3 extends over 16 amino acids. Germline CDR1 reads SGHRS; CDR2 reads YFSETQ. Trimming cost V 0 bases and J 5 bases, with 17 bases left between them. The CDR3 region is CASSLVFWGPGTEAFF. The CDR3 region has the DNA TGCGCCAGCAGCTTGGTGTTTTGGGGCCCGGGAACTGAAGCTTTCTTT.

This rearrangement joins TRBV2 to TRBJ2-1, with TRBD2 identical over 11 bases. This CDR3 contains 16 residues. The V and J ends lost 5 bases and 4 bases, in that order; junction bases with no gene match: 7. CDR1 and CDR2 (germline): SNHLY, FYNNEI. CDR3 DNA: TGTGCCAGCAGTACTCAGGGACTAGCGGTATACAATGAGCAGTTCTTC. Translated, it gives CASSTQGLAVYNEQFF.

The CDR3 DNA reads as TGTGCCAGCAGTGAACTCGTCAGGGAGGACGTGGATGGCTACACCTTC. Residues: CASSELVREDVDGYTF. The chain is built from TRBV25-1 and TRBJ1-2; TRBD1 is a possible D gene (5 bases). CDR3 length: 16 residues. CDR1 MGHDK and CDR2 SYGVNS come from the germline V gene. Trimming removed 2 bases from V and 6 bases from J, with 19 bases in between.

The chain is built from TRBV4-1 and TRBJ1-6; 7 positions match TRBD1. V dropped 5 bases and J dropped 7; count of bases not matched to a gene: 8. The CDR3 has 15 residues. Germline V gene data show CDR1 as MGHRA and CDR2 as YSYEKL. In nucleotides, the CDR3 is TGCGCCAGCAGCATCCGGACAGGTGAGAATTCACCCCTCCACTTT. Translating it yields CASSIRTGENSPLHF.

The rearrangement links TRBV15 to TRBJ1-1; D gene uncertain. With 8 bases removed from V and 11 bases from J, the gap between germline ends came to 15 bases. In germline, CDR1 is LNHNV, CDR2 YYDKDF (reference sequence). This CDR3 has 11 residues. This chain's CDR3 is CATVVAGHAFF. The CDR3 DNA follows: TGTGCCACCGTGGTGGCGGGTCACGCTTTCTTT.

The V gene is TRBV5-1, the J gene TRBJ1-1; D unclear. Germline values: CDR1 SGHRS, CDR2 YFSETQ. The CDR3 runs to 14 residues. Trimming cost V 3 bases and J 6 bases, with 15 bases left between them. The CDR3 bases are TGCGCCAGCAGCTCTCCGGGCCTCCTCTCTGAAGCTTTCTTT. Its translation: CASSSPGLLSEAFF.

The V gene is TRBV19, the J gene TRBJ2-7; D is unclear. This CDR3 contains 11 residues. V lost 4 bases and J lost 3, with 4 bases in between. CDR1 is LNHDA and CDR2 is SQIVND in the germline V gene (reference sequence). CDR3 sequence (DNA): TGTGCCAGTAGTAACTACTACGAGCAGTACTTC. Protein sequence: CASSNYYEQYF.

The rearrangement joins TRBV10-3 to TRBJ2-1; 8 nucleotides line up with TRBD2. The length of the CDR3 is 13 residues. V dropped 6 bases and J dropped 7; count of bases not matched to a gene: 5. The germline CDR1 and CDR2 sequences are ENHRY and SYGVKD. The CDR3 reads CAIRSGGWNEQFF. The CDR3 bases are TGTGCCATCAGGAGCGGGGGCTGGAATGAGCAGTTCTTC.

The gene calls are TRBV11-2 and TRBJ2-5; 11 nucleotides line up with TRBD2. This CDR3 spans 16 amino acids. CDR1 and CDR2 (germline): SGHAT, FQNNGV. Losses at the gene ends were 4 bases for V and 1 base for J; bases not matched to a gene: 5. CDR3 bases: TGTGCCAGCAGCTGGACCGGGACTAGCGGCCAAGAGACCCAGTACTTC. Its protein is CASSWTGTSGQETQYF.

J is TRBJ1-4 and V is TRBV29-1; 7 bases are a match to TRBD1. Germline CDR1 is SQVTM and CDR2 is ANQGSEA. The CDR3 length is 18 residues. J gave up 8 bases and V 4 bases, and 22 bases lay outside the gene matches. CDR3 amino acids: CSVGPLCRLTGVGEKLFF. CDR3 in DNA: TGCAGCGTTGGGCCACTTTGCCGCTTAACAGGGGTAGGGGAAAAACTGTTTTTT.

This clone was observed once. The chain couples TRBV5-6 to TRBJ2-5; no definite D call. In germline, CDR1 is SGHDT, CDR2 YYEEEE. V was cut by 4 bases and J by 5 bases, with 6 bases left in between. CDR3 length equals 11 residues. The chain's CDR3 is CASSTGETQYF. CDR3 DNA sequence: TGTGCCAGCAGCACCGGGGAGACCCAGTACTTC.

The V gene is TRBV29-1, the J gene TRBJ2-1; no definite D call. This CDR3 has 13 residues. With 5 bases removed from V and 3 bases from J, the gap between germline ends came to 11 bases. Germline CDR1 and CDR2: SQVTM and ANQGSEA. The CDR3 protein is CSVSTGGYNEQFF. The CDR3 nucleotides read TGCAGCGTTTCTACCGGCGGCTACAATGAGCAGTTCTTC.

V usage is TRBV5-4 and J usage is TRBJ2-1; D remains unclear. The V end was cut by 2 bases, the J end by 6 bases, with 6 bases between. The CDR3 has 12 amino acids. CDR1 is SGHNT, CDR2 YYREEE, per germline (reference sequence). This chain's CDR3 is CASSFPSNEQFF. The CDR3, as DNA: TGTGCCAGCAGCTTTCCAAGCAATGAGCAGTTCTTC.

The V call is TRBV15, the J call TRBJ2-2, with D maybe TRBD1 (8 bases). The CDR3 loop spans 15 amino acids. The V end was cut by 4 bases, the J end by 7 bases, with 16 bases between. Germline assignment: CDR1 LNHNV and CDR2 YYDKDF (reference sequence). CDR3 sequence reads: CATSTGGGSNGELFF. The DNA of the CDR3 is TGTGCCACCAGCACAGGGGGCGGGAGTAACGGGGAGCTGTTTTTT.

The V and J genes are TRBV11-3 and TRBJ2-1, with 7 bases that match TRBD1. Looked up from germline, CDR1 is SGHNT and CDR2 is YENEEA. V trimming: 1 base; J trimming: 9 bases; junction bases outside the gene matches: 6. The CDR3 runs 14 residues. In nucleotides, the CDR3 is TGTGCCAGCAGCTTAGTCGGGGCAGGGGGTGAGCAGTTCTTC. Protein: CASSLVGAGGEQFF. Based on the CDR3 plus reference TRBV11-3 and TRBJ2-1, the full variable domain is EAGVVQSPRYKIIEKKQPVAFWCNPISGHNTLYWYLQNLGQGPELLIRYENEEAVDDSQLPKDRFSAERLKGVDSTLKIQPAELGDSAVYLCASSLVGAGGEQFFGPGTRLTVL.

The chain carries TRBV14 and TRBJ2-1; a weak D match, TRBD2 (5 bases). The CDR3 contains 13 residues. CDR1 is SGHDN, CDR2 FVKESK, per germline. The V end lost 4 bases, the J end lost 7 bases, and 11 bases lay between the germline ends. The CDR3 protein is CASSRGRRNEQFF. Written as DNA, the CDR3 is TGTGCCAGCAGCCGCGGACGGAGGAATGAGCAGTTCTTC.

This chain uses TRBV9 with TRBJ2-1; D may be TRBD2 (6 bases). Germline V lookup: CDR1 SGDLS, CDR2 YYNGEE. The CDR3 loop spans 15 amino acids. V shed 1 base and J shed 5 bases, with 13 bases lying between them. DNA for the CDR3: TGTGCCAGCAGCGTATCGGGGGTTCCAGACAATGAGCAGTTCTTC. Translation: CASSVSGVPDNEQFF.

The chain joins TRBV28 to TRBJ1-5, with TRBD1 matching over 12 bases. Germline V gene sequence: CDR1 MDHEN, CDR2 SYDVKM. The V segment lost 4 bases and the J segment 0 bases; nucleotides outside the gene matches: 7. CDR3 length equals 18 residues. CDR3 region: CASSSPGQGADSNQPQHF. CDR3 coding DNA: TGTGCCAGCAGTTCCCCGGGACAGGGGGCTGATAGCAATCAGCCCCAGCATTTT.

The chain couples TRBV7-3 to TRBJ1-1, with D possibly TRBD1 on 5 matching bases. The CDR3 runs 14 residues. Per germline, CDR1 SGHTA and CDR2 FQGTGA. The V end lost 6 bases, the J end lost 1 base, and 12 bases lay between the germline ends. CDR3 nucleotides: TGTGCCAGCAGAGCGGGGACGGGGAACACTGAAGCTTTCTTT. This gives the protein CASRAGTGNTEAFF.

The CDR3 nucleotides read TGTGCCATAGCCAGGAATACCTACGAGCAGTACTTC. Translating it yields CAIARNTYEQYF. V usage is TRBV6-5 and J usage is TRBJ2-7; D is undetermined. The germline V gene has CDR1 MNHEY and CDR2 SVGAGI. This CDR3 is built from 12 residues. Between the trimmed V and J ends, which lost 10 bases and 2 bases, there was a span of 12 bases.

There are a few counts of this clone. The chain recombines TRBV28 with TRBJ2-1; D is unclear. The CDR3 length is 12 residues. Germline V lookup: CDR1 MDHEN, CDR2 SYDVKM. V was shortened by 3 bases and J by 9 bases, with 9 bases between the two germline ends. The CDR3 sequence: CASSFRLGEQFF. CDR3 DNA: TGTGCCAGCAGTTTCCGCCTGGGTGAGCAGTTCTTC.

V and J are TRBV7-9 and TRBJ1-2; 10 nucleotides agree with TRBD1. V dropped 6 bases and J dropped 8; count of bases not matched to a gene: 9. The CDR3 is made up of 14 amino acids. Per the germline V gene, CDR1 is SEHNR and CDR2 is FQNEAQ (reference sequence). In nucleotides, the CDR3 is TGTGCCAGCAGGCCAACCGGGACAGGGGTAGGCTACACCTTC. This codes for CASRPTGTGVGYTF.

V is TRBV4-1 and J is TRBJ2-3; D call uncertain. From germline, CDR1 is MGHRA and CDR2 YSYEKL. This CDR3 comprises 15 residues. Trimming removed 3 bases from V and 3 bases from J, with 13 bases in between. This CDR3 reads CASSQLREETDTQYF. Written as DNA, the CDR3 is TGCGCCAGCAGCCAGCTACGCGAGGAGACAGATACGCAGTATTTT.

This clone was seen only once. This chain joins TRBV19 and TRBJ2-3; D may correspond to TRBD1 or TRBD2 (5 bases each). V lost 3 bases and J 9 bases, leaving 16 bases between the germline ends. This CDR3 region has 14 residues. Germline V gene sequence: CDR1 LNHDA, CDR2 SQIVND (reference sequence). The CDR3 DNA reads TGTGCCAGTAGTATGATTTCGGGGCCTCCCACGCAGTATTTT. It translates to CASSMISGPPTQYF.

The J gene is TRBJ2-1, the V gene TRBV6-6; D unresolved. V lost 0 bases to trimming and J lost 4 bases, with 7 bases between them. Germline CDR1 is MNHNY and CDR2 is SVGAGI (reference sequence). The CDR3 contains 14 residues. CDR3 amino acids: CASSYSLGYNEQFF. CDR3 bases: TGTGCCAGCAGTTACTCGCTGGGATACAATGAGCAGTTCTTC.

Comments on this clone: Other DNA sequences in the same sample also yield this CDR3. The chain is built from TRBV7-8 and TRBJ2-2, with D perhaps matching TRBD1 or TRBD2 (5 bases each). CDR3 length equals 12 residues. CDR1 is SGHVS and CDR2 is FQNEAQ in the germline V gene. V was shortened by 5 bases and J by 7 bases, with 8 bases between the two germline ends. This CDR3 reads CASSLGVGELFF. The CDR3 DNA reads TGTGCCAGCAGCCTGGGGGTCGGGGAGCTGTTTTTT.